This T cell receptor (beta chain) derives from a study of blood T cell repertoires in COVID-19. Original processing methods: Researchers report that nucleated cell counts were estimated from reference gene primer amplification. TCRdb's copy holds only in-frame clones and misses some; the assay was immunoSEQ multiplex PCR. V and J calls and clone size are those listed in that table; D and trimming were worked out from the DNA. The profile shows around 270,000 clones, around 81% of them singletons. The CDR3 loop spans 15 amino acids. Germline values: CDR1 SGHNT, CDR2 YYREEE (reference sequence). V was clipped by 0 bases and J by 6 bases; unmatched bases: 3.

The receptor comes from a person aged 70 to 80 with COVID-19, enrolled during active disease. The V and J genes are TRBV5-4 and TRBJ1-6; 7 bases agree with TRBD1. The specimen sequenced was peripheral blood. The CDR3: CASSLDPGGNSPLHF. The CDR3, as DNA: TGTGCCAGCAGCTTGGATCCAGGGGGTAATTCACCCCTCCACTTT.